A single sample gave rise to the 21 T cell receptor beta chains below, sequenced in a study of regulatory T cells in long-lasting Graves disease (dated by TCRdb to about 2021). The sample's time point, from its label and the paper: persistent/refractory GD, antithyroid drugs over 5 years with positive TRAb. For both TCR sequencing and RNA sequencing, RNA was extracted from PBMCs in TRIzol. Libraries were built with multiplex PCR. TCRdb lists the instrument as Illumina HiSeq 4000. TCR beta libraries were built with iRepertoire HTBI primers and Arm-PCR amplification of CDR3 regions. TCRdb trimmed public reads at Q25 via fastp, called clones via MiXCR and kept in-frame beta chains. Rows are combined by CDR3 protein, so each entry shows the most common genes and DNA. Within this sample are around 460,000 distinct CDR3 sequences, with less than 25% of them counted one time only. The ten largest clones add up to about 12% of the sample.

The specimen comprised peripheral blood mononuclear cells (PBMCs), sampled when the disease was refractory, from a patient treated with antithyroid drugs. The source of these receptors is a female donor with Graves disease.

This clonotype was counted many times. The chain couples TRBV2 to TRBJ1-1; no definite D call. This CDR3 has 13 residues. Germline V gene lookup returns CDR1 SNHLY and CDR2 FYNNEI. V was trimmed by 8 bases and J by 2 bases, leaving 12 bases between them. The CDR3 is CASQDDVNTEAFF. For the CDR3, the DNA is TGTGCCAGCCAGGACGACGTCAACACTGAAGCTTTCTTT.

This clonotype was counted a single time. This chain links TRBV5-1 with TRBJ2-2; TRBD1 matches 7 bases. There are 19 residues in the CDR3. The germline V gene encodes CDR1 SGHRS and CDR2 YFSETQ. V dropped 2 bases and J dropped 7; count of bases not matched to a gene: 20. The CDR3 loop is CASSFPGQVPYSGSGELFF. The CDR3 DNA is TGCGCCAGCAGCTTCCCCGGACAGGTTCCTTATTCGGGGAGCGGGGAGCTGTTTTTT. Using reference TRBV5-1 and TRBJ2-2 for the parts outside the CDR3, the full variable domain is KAGVTQTPRYLIKTRGQQVTLSCSPISGHRSVSWYQQTPGQGLQFLFEYFSETQRNKGNFPGRFSGRQFSNSRSEMNVSTLELGDSALYLCASSFPGQVPYSGSGELFFGEGSRLTVL.

This clonotype was seen a few times. The gene calls are TRBV20-1 and TRBJ1-2, with D possibly matching TRBD1 (6 bases). Germline CDR1 DFQATT, CDR2 SNEGSKA (reference sequence). Trimming took 3 bases from V and 5 from J, leaving 10 bases between them. CDR3 size: 12 residues. The CDR3 DNA reads as TGCAGTGCTAGCTGGACAGATTATGGCTACACCTTC. This translates into CSASWTDYGYTF.

This clonotype was detected many times. The chain couples TRBV12-3 or TRBV12-4 to TRBJ1-1, with D perhaps matching TRBD1 (6 bases). The CDR3 spans 14 residues. With 8 bases removed from V and 0 bases from J, the gap between germline ends came to 13 bases. CDR3 residues: CASVPQGLNTEAFF. The CDR3 nucleotides read TGTGCCAGCGTCCCACAGGGACTGAACACTGAAGCTTTCTTT.

This clonotype was seen a handful of times. The CDR3 DNA reads as TGTGCCAGCAGCTTAGCCTGGACTAGCGGGGGGCTAGCCAAAAACATTCAGTACTTC. Translating gives CASSLAWTSGGLAKNIQYF. This chain joins TRBV5-5 and TRBJ2-4, with 14 bases matching TRBD2. Germline-derived CDR1 and CDR2 are SGHKS and YYEKEE (reference sequence). This CDR3 spans 19 amino acids. With 2 bases clipped from V and 0 bases from J, the junction kept 7 bases outside the gene matches.

There are many counts of this clonotype. The V call is TRBV2, the J call TRBJ1-6, with D possibly TRBD1 on 5 matching bases. The CDR3 sequence is 15 residues long. CDR1 and CDR2 from the germline V gene are SNHLY and FYNNEI. Trimming removed 7 bases at V and 10 bases at J, with 20 bases between. As DNA, the CDR3 is TGTGCCAGCATTCGGAGGGGAGATGGGGACTCACCCCTCCACTTT. Translation gives CASIRRGDGDSPLHF.

This sequence joins TRBV6-2 or TRBV6-3 and TRBJ2-1; 12 positions match TRBD2. Unmatched junction bases numbered 7, after V lost 6 bases and J lost 4 bases. The length of the CDR3 is 16 residues. The germline CDR1 and CDR2 sequences are MNHEY and SVGEGT. CDR3 amino acids: CASSDGLAGPYNEQFF. In DNA form, the CDR3 reads TGTGCCAGCAGCGATGGACTAGCGGGGCCTTACAATGAGCAGTTCTTC.

This clonotype was seen many times. The genes are TRBV6-5 and TRBJ1-1, with TRBD1 identical over 7 bases. The V gene end was trimmed by 4 bases and the J gene end by 7 bases; junction bases not matched to a gene: 12. The germline CDR1 and CDR2 sequences are MNHEY and SVGAGI. CDR3 length: 15 residues. In DNA, the CDR3 is TGTGCCAGCAGTTTCGATTACAGGGGCGAAAATGAAGCTTTCTTT. It codes for CASSFDYRGENEAFF.

V gene TRBV7-3 combines with J gene TRBJ1-6; D is unresolved. V dropped 4 bases and J dropped 11 bases, with 15 bases sitting between them. Germline V gene sequence: CDR1 SGHTA, CDR2 FQGTGA. The CDR3 consists of 14 residues. The CDR3 DNA follows: TGTGCCAGCAGCTCCTACCTGGAAGTGACACCCCTCCACTTT. It yields the protein CASSSYLEVTPLHF.

Notes on this clonotype: A much larger clone differs from this one at a single base, so this may be a read error. This chain joins TRBV12-3 or TRBV12-4 and TRBJ2-7; 8 bases map to TRBD1. The CDR3 consists of 16 residues. CDR3 sequence: CTSRRHRGVSTYEQYF. In DNA form, the CDR3 reads TGTACCAGCAGACGCCACAGGGGGGTTTCCACCTACGAGCAGTACTTC.

On this clonotype itself: This may come from a read error, since a much larger clone is one base off. The CDR3 reads CASSYQIWGTQYF. The CDR3 DNA is TGTGCCAGCAGTTACCAGATTTGGGGGACCCAGTACTTC. The chain is built from TRBV6-9 and TRBJ2-5; D gene unclear. V was pared by 3 bases and J by 7 bases, with 12 bases between. This CDR3 has 13 amino acids. The germline V gene encodes CDR1 MNHGY and CDR2 SVAAGI.

J is TRBJ2-2 and V is TRBV7-2, with D possibly matching TRBD2 (6 bases). This CDR3 has 18 amino acids. V lost 5 bases and J 5 bases, leaving 24 bases between the germline ends. CDR1 is SGHTA, CDR2 FQGNSA, per germline. The CDR3 here is CASSPFRGWGERTGELFF. CDR3 bases: TGTGCCAGCAGCCCCTTCCGGGGGTGGGGTGAGAGGACCGGGGAGCTGTTTTTT.

As concerns this clonotype: One end of the junction varies from germline; a read error may be responsible. J is TRBJ1-2 and V is TRBV18; 7 positions agree with TRBD1. Germline V lookup: CDR1 KGHSH, CDR2 LQKENI. The CDR3 length is 13 residues. Written as DNA, the CDR3 is TGTGCCTGCTCCCTCGGGACAGTCTATGGCTACACCTTC. It translates to CACSLGTVYGYTF.

This chain connects TRBV6-1 to TRBJ1-1; possible D gene TRBD1, 6 bases. CDR3 length equals 13 residues. Germline assignment: CDR1 MNHNS and CDR2 SASEGT. V was trimmed by 5 bases and J by 6 bases, leaving 13 bases between them. CDR3 amino acids: CASSHLDRSEAFF. The CDR3 coding sequence is TGTGCCAGCAGTCACCTTGACAGGTCTGAAGCTTTCTTT.

This clonotype was seen only a few times. The chain recombines TRBV6-1 with TRBJ1-3; TRBD1 is a possible D gene (5 bases). This CDR3 has 14 amino acids. Trimming took off 6 bases at V and 4 bases at J, with 13 bases between the two ends. The germline CDR1 and CDR2 sequences are MNHNS and SASEGT. The chain's CDR3 is CASSRGGDGNTIYF. DNA for the CDR3: TGTGCCAGCAGCCGTGGAGGGGACGGAAACACCATATATTTT.

This clonotype came up many times. The chain carries TRBV7-2 and TRBJ2-7; D ambiguous. Looked up from germline, CDR1 is SGHTA and CDR2 is FQGNSA. The CDR3 runs 14 residues. Trimming left V 1 base short and J 0 bases short, with 7 bases between. The CDR3 nucleotides are TGTGCCAGCAGCTTAGTTCACGCCTCCTACGAGCAGTACTTC. Its translation: CASSLVHASYEQYF.

The CDR3: CASSLGKGRGRGEQYF. The CDR3 DNA reads TGTGCCAGCAGCTTAGGGAAGGGCAGGGGTCGAGGCGAGCAGTACTTC. The V and J genes are TRBV11-2 and TRBJ2-7; maybe TRBD1 (6 bases). In germline, CDR1 is SGHAT, CDR2 FQNNGV. V was pared by 1 base and J by 6 bases, with 19 bases between. The CDR3 extends over 16 amino acids.

V is TRBV5-1 and J is TRBJ1-1; TRBD1 might be the D (5 bases). Germline CDR1 is SGHRS and CDR2 is YFSETQ. The CDR3 contains 16 residues. V lost 0 bases, J lost 0 bases, and 12 bases lay in between. The CDR3 nucleotides read TGCGCCAGCAGCTTGGGAGTGGGGCGCGTGAACACTGAAGCTTTCTTT. Its protein product is CASSLGVGRVNTEAFF. The full variable domain, with the rest looked up from reference TRBV5-1 and TRBJ1-1, is KAGVTQTPRYLIKTRGQQVTLSCSPISGHRSVSWYQQTPGQGLQFLFEYFSETQRNKGNFPGRFSGRQFSNSRSEMNVSTLELGDSALYLCASSLGVGRVNTEAFFGQGTRLTVV.

In this sample, this clonotype turned up many times. The V gene is TRBV2, the J gene TRBJ2-7; tentatively, D is TRBD1 (5 bases). The V gene's germline CDR1 is SNHLY and CDR2 FYNNEI. The length of the CDR3 is 17 residues. The V end was cut by 0 bases, the J end by 0 bases, with 15 bases between. The CDR3 region is CASSEALPTESSYEQYF. The CDR3 DNA follows: TGTGCCAGCAGTGAAGCGCTTCCGACAGAGAGCTCCTACGAGCAGTACTTC.

The CDR3 bases are TGTGCCAGCAGTGAAGCGGCAACGGGCACATACTTCGGATCCTACAATGAGCAGTTCTTC. Protein: CASSEAATGTYFGSYNEQFF. V and J are TRBV2 and TRBJ2-1; D is uncertain. The CDR3 length is 20 residues. Germline CDR1 reads SNHLY; CDR2 reads FYNNEI. Between the trimmed V and J ends, which lost 0 bases and 1 base, there was a span of 22 bases.

Many counts were recorded for this clonotype. The V and J genes are TRBV6-5 and TRBJ1-2; D unresolved. There are 11 residues in the CDR3. CDR1 and CDR2 from the germline V gene are MNHEY and SVGAGI. Trimming stripped 4 bases from V and 7 bases from J, with 7 bases between. CDR3 nucleotides: TGTGCCAGCAGTTCCCTGAGTGGCTACACCTTC. Amino acid sequence: CASSSLSGYTF.